This is a list of T cell receptor beta chains from one sample in a study of blood T cells in healthy people across ages. A single record per CDR3 protein comes from TCRdb applying MiXCR to the 5' RACE reads. The sample holds hundreds of thousands of distinct CDR3 sequences, 52% seen once. The specimen was blood. The receptor source for this set is a woman aged 80 or over in good health. Each CDR3 is given with its conserved first and last residue. The order of the fields is J gene, clone size, D gene, V gene, CDR3 DNA, CDR3 protein. The D gene is left open where the match is weak. Only some rows state a clone size, as once, few, many or a class for expanded clones.

j_call: TRBJ1-2
clone_size: NA
d_call: TRBD1
v_call: TRBV29-1
cdr3_nt: TGCAGCGTCATTGGGACAGAAAACTATGGCTACACCTTC
cdr3_aa: CSVIGTENYGYTF

j_call: TRBJ2-7
clone_size: NA
d_call: NA
v_call: TRBV7-9
cdr3_nt: TGTGCCAGCAGCTCGGTATCCTACGAGCAGTACTTC
cdr3_aa: CASSSVSYEQYF

j_call: TRBJ2-1
clone_size: NA
d_call: NA
v_call: TRBV5-1
cdr3_nt: TGCGCCAGCACGTTCCGGGACCTGAGCAATGAGCAGTTCTTC
cdr3_aa: CASTFRDLSNEQFF

j_call: TRBJ2-7
clone_size: many
d_call: NA
v_call: TRBV28
cdr3_nt: TGTGCCAGCAGTTATTCAGTTTATGAGCAGTACTTC
cdr3_aa: CASSYSVYEQYF

j_call: TRBJ2-1
clone_size: many
d_call: TRBD2
v_call: TRBV20-1
cdr3_nt: TGCAGTGCTAGGGCGCTGGGACTAGCGGGAGATGAGCAGTTCTTC
cdr3_aa: CSARALGLAGDEQFF

j_call: TRBJ2-7
clone_size: NA
d_call: NA
v_call: TRBV21-1
cdr3_nt: TGTGCCAGCAGCCCACACTCACCTAAGGCTGGCCAGATAAAGTGTTACGAGCAGTACTTC
cdr3_aa: CASSPHSPKAGQIKCYEQYF

j_call: TRBJ2-7
clone_size: NA
d_call: TRBD1
v_call: TRBV4-1
cdr3_nt: TGCGCCAGCAGCCCCTCATCGACAGGGACCTACGAGCAGTACTTC
cdr3_aa: CASSPSSTGTYEQYF

j_call: TRBJ1-1
clone_size: once
d_call: NA
v_call: TRBV12-3/TRBV12-4
cdr3_nt: TGTGCCAGCAGTCCCACAGTGGGTACTGAAGCTTTCTTT
cdr3_aa: CASSPTVGTEAFF

j_call: TRBJ1-1
clone_size: once
d_call: NA
v_call: TRBV12-3/TRBV12-4
cdr3_nt: TGTGCCAGCGGTCTCAGCAGGGGACTGAACACTGAAGCTTTCTTT
cdr3_aa: CASGLSRGLNTEAFF

j_call: TRBJ2-1
clone_size: many
d_call: TRBD1
v_call: TRBV7-2
cdr3_nt: TGTGCCAGCAGCCTTCGACAGGGGGCCTACAATGAGCAGTTCTTC
cdr3_aa: CASSLRQGAYNEQFF

j_call: TRBJ2-5
clone_size: many
d_call: NA
v_call: TRBV28
cdr3_nt: TGTGCCAGCATCGAAGGGAACGCCCAAGAGACCCAGTACTTC
cdr3_aa: CASIEGNAQETQYF

j_call: TRBJ1-1
clone_size: many
d_call: NA
v_call: TRBV20-1
cdr3_nt: TGCAGTGCCCAGAGGACGGTTGAAGCTTTCTTT
cdr3_aa: CSAQRTVEAFF

j_call: TRBJ1-1
clone_size: few
d_call: TRBD1
v_call: TRBV7-2
cdr3_nt: TGTGCCAGCAGCCGACAGGGATTGGGGACTGAAGCTTTCTTT
cdr3_aa: CASSRQGLGTEAFF

j_call: TRBJ2-1
clone_size: few
d_call: NA
v_call: TRBV12-3/TRBV12-4
cdr3_nt: TGTGCCAGCAGCCCCCAGGGTAAAGATGAGCAGTTCTTC
cdr3_aa: CASSPQGKDEQFF

j_call: TRBJ2-7
clone_size: many
d_call: NA
v_call: TRBV7-9
cdr3_nt: TGTGCCAGCAGCTTAGGGGCCAGGAGTTACGAGCAGTACTTC
cdr3_aa: CASSLGARSYEQYF

j_call: TRBJ1-5
clone_size: NA
d_call: TRBD1
v_call: TRBV3-1
cdr3_nt: TGTGCCAGCAGCCCATCGGACAGGGATCAGCCCCAGCATTTT
cdr3_aa: CASSPSDRDQPQHF

j_call: TRBJ2-3
clone_size: NA
d_call: TRBD1
v_call: TRBV10-3
cdr3_nt: TGTGCCATCAGTGAACAGCCGGGACAGGGGGTCCCAGATACGCAGTATTTT
cdr3_aa: CAISEQPGQGVPDTQYF

j_call: TRBJ2-2
clone_size: few
d_call: NA
v_call: TRBV12-3/TRBV12-4
cdr3_nt: TGTGCCAGCAGCTCGACAGTCACCGGGGAGCTGTTTTTT
cdr3_aa: CASSSTVTGELFF

j_call: TRBJ2-3
clone_size: many
d_call: NA
v_call: TRBV5-1
cdr3_nt: TGCGCCAGCAGCTTGATCACAGCTAGCACAGATACGCAGTATTTT
cdr3_aa: CASSLITASTDTQYF

j_call: TRBJ2-5
clone_size: NA
d_call: NA
v_call: TRBV28
cdr3_nt: TGTGCCAGCAGTTTAGGTCGGCCAGGGCCCCAGTACTTC
cdr3_aa: CASSLGRPGPQYF

j_call: TRBJ2-7
clone_size: NA
d_call: NA
v_call: TRBV6-6
cdr3_nt: TGTGCCAGCAGTTATGTGAACGAGCAGTACTTC
cdr3_aa: CASSYVNEQYF

j_call: TRBJ2-5
clone_size: NA
d_call: NA
v_call: TRBV5-1
cdr3_nt: TGCGCCAGCACCCCGGTGGTACGCGAACCCCAAGAGACCCAGTACTTC
cdr3_aa: CASTPVVREPQETQYF

j_call: TRBJ2-3
clone_size: NA
d_call: TRBD2
v_call: TRBV2
cdr3_nt: TGTGCCAGCAAGGCGGGAGGCGGCACAGATACGCAGTATTTT
cdr3_aa: CASKAGGGTDTQYF

j_call: TRBJ1-4
clone_size: NA
d_call: NA
v_call: TRBV25-1
cdr3_nt: TGTGCCAGCAGTGAATCCGGGGTCGACGAAAAACTGTTTTTT
cdr3_aa: CASSESGVDEKLFF

j_call: TRBJ2-3
clone_size: NA
d_call: TRBD1
v_call: TRBV24-1
cdr3_nt: TGTGCCACCAGTGATTCCGGGACAGGGGACACAGATACGCAGTATTTT
cdr3_aa: CATSDSGTGDTDTQYF

j_call: TRBJ1-4
clone_size: NA
d_call: NA
v_call: TRBV5-1
cdr3_nt: TGCGCCAGCAGCCCCCAGGGTGCAACTAATGAAAAACTGTTTTTT
cdr3_aa: CASSPQGATNEKLFF

j_call: TRBJ2-5
clone_size: NA
d_call: NA
v_call: TRBV6-2/TRBV6-3
cdr3_nt: TGTGCCAGCAGCGGGAGAGTGGGGGAGACCCAGTACTTC
cdr3_aa: CASSGRVGETQYF